The 9 T cell receptor beta chains presented below share a single source sample, sequenced in a study of blood T cell repertoires in COVID-19. This table comes from immunoSEQ multiplex PCR, and its TCRdb copy is limited to in-frame clones, with some not included. The sample records 350,000 to 400,000 clones, around nine tenths being singletons. The sequencing input was PBMCs or T cells enriched from blood (not recorded which). These receptors were taken from a woman aged 30 to 39 with acute COVID-19.

The CDR3 DNA is TGTGCCAGCAGCCAAGAGGACACCTACAATGAGCAGTTCTTC. Translated, it gives CASSQEDTYNEQFF. V and J are TRBV3-1 (or the pseudogene TRBV3-2) and TRBJ2-1, with a weak D call TRBD1 (5 bases). Trimming left V 0 bases short and J 2 bases short, with 5 bases between. There are 14 residues in the CDR3. Germline assignment: CDR1 LGHDT and CDR2 YNNKEL (reference sequence).

The rearrangement uses TRBV5-1 and TRBJ2-5; a possible D gene is TRBD2 (6 bases). CDR1 is SGHRS, CDR2 YFSETQ, per germline. V lost 1 base to trimming and J lost 4 bases, with 11 bases between them. The CDR3 runs 14 residues. In DNA form, the CDR3 reads TGCGCCAGCAGCTTGACTAGCAGCGGAGAGACCCAGTACTTC. Amino acids: CASSLTSSGETQYF.

The chain couples TRBV18 to TRBJ2-2, with 13 bases identical to TRBD2. The germline V gene has CDR1 KGHSH and CDR2 LQKENI. This CDR3 contains 17 residues. J gave up 0 bases and V 4 bases, and 2 bases lay outside the gene matches. The CDR3 DNA reads as TGTGCCAGCTCACAGGGACTAGCGGGGTCGAACACCGGGGAGCTGTTTTTT. As protein: CASSQGLAGSNTGELFF.

The chain employs TRBV30 and TRBJ1-6, with 9 bases fitting TRBD1. This CDR3 spans 14 amino acids. J gave up 8 bases and V 4 bases, and 6 bases lay outside the gene matches. The V gene's germline CDR1 is GTSNPN and CDR2 SVGIG (reference sequence). CDR3 coding DNA: TGTGCCTGGACCTTTGGACAGGGGTATTCACCCCTCCACTTT. It codes for CAWTFGQGYSPLHF. The full variable domain, in which reference TRBV30 and TRBJ1-6 provide the parts outside the CDR3, is SQTIHQWPATLVQPVGSPLSLECTVEGTSNPNLYWYRQAAGRGLQLLFYSVGIGQISSEVPQNLSASRPQDRQFILSSKKLLLSDSGFYLCAWTFGQGYSPLHFGNGTRLTVT.

The gene calls are TRBV9 and TRBJ1-2; D gene ambiguous. The CDR3 sequence is 14 residues long. Germline CDR1 and CDR2: SGDLS and YYNGEE. Trimming pared 3 bases from V and 6 bases from J, leaving 15 bases between. The CDR3 protein is CASSDRGRRDGYTF. The CDR3 bases are TGTGCCAGCAGCGACAGAGGCAGGAGGGATGGCTACACCTTC.

This clone was found a few times. This chain joins TRBV27 and TRBJ1-1; 9 positions agree with TRBD1. This CDR3 has 14 residues. Germline trimming cut 7 bases from V and 1 base from J; bases unmatched to any gene: 4. The V gene's germline CDR1 is MNHEY and CDR2 SMNVEV (reference sequence). This CDR3 reads CASIKGQGNTEAFF. The CDR3 region has the DNA TGTGCCAGCATCAAGGGACAGGGGAACACTGAAGCTTTCTTT.

The gene calls are TRBV18 and TRBJ1-3; D remains unclear. In germline, CDR1 is KGHSH, CDR2 LQKENI. The germline V and J ends were trimmed by 3 bases and 0 bases, with 12 bases remaining between them. This CDR3 has 16 amino acids. For the CDR3, the DNA is TGTGCCAGCTCACCTTCGACCCCTAGCTCTGGAAACACCATATATTTT. Translating gives CASSPSTPSSGNTIYF.

The chain uses TRBV5-4 and TRBJ1-4; 8 bases match TRBD1. The germline CDR1 and CDR2 sequences are SGHNT and YYREEE (reference sequence). The length of the CDR3 is 14 residues. J gave up 3 bases and V 4 bases, and 2 bases lay outside the gene matches. The CDR3 nucleotides read TGTGCCAGCAGCGGACAGGGCCCTAATGAAAAACTGTTTTTT. Translated: CASSGQGPNEKLFF.

This clone was picked up one time. The CDR3 nucleotides read TGCGCCAGCAGCCGGCAGCCTAGGGGGCAGGCTAACTACTACGAGCAGTACTTC. This sequence encodes CASSRQPRGQANYYEQYF. The chain has TRBV5-1 and TRBJ2-7, with TRBD1 matching 7 bases. Germline V gene sequence: CDR1 SGHRS, CDR2 YFSETQ. The CDR3 extends over 18 amino acids. Losses at the gene ends were 4 bases for V and 3 bases for J; bases not matched to a gene: 19.